A selection of T cell receptor beta chains follows, all from one sample in a study of shared clonotypes between healthy human individuals. This table comes from immunoSEQ multiplex PCR, and its TCRdb copy is limited to in-frame clones, with some not included. The table has a few million clones, 85% to 95% seen once. Input material: naive CD4+ T cells from PBMCs. The receptors originated from a man in his late teens or twenties in good health. Some clones in this sample may be carry-over from other donors' samples. The CDR3 runs from the conserved cysteine through the conserved F or W. Fields, in order: D gene, V gene, J gene, clone size, CDR3 DNA, CDR3 protein. D genes are given only for firm matches. Clone size appears in some rows only: once, few, many, or a class for an expanded clone.

NA	TRBV5-1	TRBJ1-4	NA	TGCGCCAGCAGCTTGGGCGCAGGCGTAATCAATGAAAAACTGTTTTTT	CASSLGAGVINEKLFF
NA	TRBV6-5	TRBJ2-1	NA	TGTGCCAGCAGTCTAGGGAATGAGCAGTTCTTC	CASSLGNEQFF
NA	TRBV11-2	TRBJ2-3	NA	TGTGCCAGCAGCGCGCGAGGCGCTAGCACAGATACGCAGTATTTT	CASSARGASTDTQYF
TRBD2	TRBV27	TRBJ2-2	NA	TGTGCCAGCAGCCAACTAGCGCTGAACACCGGGGAGCTGTTTTTT	CASSQLALNTGELFF
NA	TRBV29-1	TRBJ2-1	NA	TGCAGCGTTGAAGATGAGTCCTACAATGAGCAGTTCTTC	CSVEDESYNEQFF
NA	TRBV2	TRBJ1-3	NA	TGTGCCAGCAGTGGTGGTGGCACTGGAAACACCATATATTTT	CASSGGGTGNTIYF
TRBD1	TRBV10-3	TRBJ1-5	NA	TGTGCCATCAGTGAATACAGGGGACCTTACCAGCCCCAGCATTTT	CAISEYRGPYQPQHF
TRBD2	TRBV5-1	TRBJ2-3	NA	TGCGCCAGCAGTGTGACTAGCGACCTCACAGATACGCAGTATTTT	CASSVTSDLTDTQYF
TRBD2	TRBV28	TRBJ2-5	NA	TGTGCCAGCAGATCCGGGACTAGCGGGATTGAGACCCAGTACTTC	CASRSGTSGIETQYF
TRBD2	TRBV5-4	TRBJ2-5	NA	TGTGCCAGCAGCTTGGCGGGGGGACTAGAGGAGACCCAGTACTTC	CASSLAGGLEETQYF
NA	TRBV7-9	TRBJ1-4	few	TGTGCCAGCGGATACAGGGAGGGAGAAAAACTGTTTTTT	CASGYREGEKLFF